The 27 T cell receptor beta chains reported below all come from one sample, sequenced in a study of T cells in Graves' hyperthyroidism and ophthalmopathy. Researchers took RNA transcripts and amplified the TCR beta CDR3 regions from them. Primed by the HTBI set, a first-round RT-PCR was run on the TCR CDR3. Via MiXCR, TCRdb re-called the multiplex PCR reads, giving one row per CDR3 protein. The repertoire holds around 700,000 distinct CDR3 sequences, with 35% as singletons. The sample consisted of blood. The receptors stem from a middle-aged woman with Graves' hyperthyroidism.

Remarks on this clonotype: This may arise from a read error, as a much more abundant clone is one base away. The chain is built from TRBV7-9 and TRBJ2-7; weak D call: TRBD2 (6 bases). The CDR3 consists of 12 residues. Germline lookup yields CDR1 SEHNR and CDR2 FQNEAQ (reference sequence). The ends were cut back, 11 bases at V and 3 bases at J, with 14 bases in the middle. CDR3 nucleotides: TGTGCCCTCCGGGACTCACGCTACGAGCAGTACTTC. This translates into CALRDSRYEQYF. The entire variable domain, with the rest obtained from reference TRBV7-9 and TRBJ2-7, is as follows: DTGVSQNPRHKITKRGQNVTFRCDPISEHNRLYWYRQTLGQGPEFLTYFQNEAQLEKSRLLSDRFSAERPKGSFSTLEIQRTEQGDSAMYLCALRDSRYEQYFGPGTRLTVT.

Points on this clonotype: The conserved phenylalanine or tryptophan normally closing the CDR3 is absent here, so this likely arose from a read error. The limits of the CDR3 on the DNA are not certain, so only TCRdb's listed CDR3 is given. This chain links TRBV7-2 with TRBJ2-7; the table names TRBD1, a call not compared with the DNA. Germline V gives CDR1 SGHTA, CDR2 FQGNSA. The CDR3 numbers 10 amino acids, ends counted. This chain's CDR3 is CASSLTGRSY.

The chain links TRBV20-1 to TRBJ1-5; D is perhaps TRBD1 (5 bases). V was clipped by 7 bases and J by 9 bases, with 13 bases between them. The CDR3 is 11 residues long. CDR1 is DFQATT, CDR2 SNEGSKA, per germline (reference sequence). The CDR3 DNA is TGCAGTGTCGCAGGGCGAATGCCCCAGCATTTT. Translation gives CSVAGRMPQHF.

In regard to this clonotype: A much bigger clone sits one base away, suggesting this may be a read error. The chain employs TRBV7-2 and TRBJ1-2; D is ambiguous. The CDR3 totals 15 residues. CDR1 and CDR2 (germline): SGHTA, FQGNSA. Trimming removed 4 bases at V and 4 bases at J, with 16 bases between. Written as DNA, the CDR3 is TGTGCCAGCAGCTCAGATTTCCCAGGACTCTATGGCTACACCTTC. Translation gives CASSSDFPGLYGYTF.

In its sample, this clonotype was seen many times. The chain recombines TRBV7-9 with TRBJ1-2; D call uncertain. The CDR3 has 15 amino acids. CDR1 SEHNR and CDR2 FQNEAQ come from the germline V gene (reference sequence). V was trimmed by 4 bases and J by 7 bases, leaving 19 bases between them. The CDR3 DNA reads as TGTGCCAGCAGCTGGGGTCTTACCGGCGGAGGTGGCTACACCTTC. As protein: CASSWGLTGGGGYTF. The variable domain in full, completed from reference TRBV7-9 and TRBJ1-2, reads DTGVSQNPRHKITKRGQNVTFRCDPISEHNRLYWYRQTLGQGPEFLTYFQNEAQLEKSRLLSDRFSAERPKGSFSTLEIQRTEQGDSAMYLCASSWGLTGGGGYTFGSGTRLTVV.

This clonotype was observed a few times. The chain has TRBV10-3 and TRBJ2-2, with 8 bases identical to TRBD1. The V segment lost 10 bases and the J segment 2 bases; nucleotides outside the gene matches: 12. This CDR3 spans 16 amino acids. Germline V gene lookup returns CDR1 ENHRY and CDR2 SYGVKD. The CDR3 region is CASRPPGQVNTGELFF. CDR3 nucleotide sequence: TGTGCCAGCAGACCTCCGGGACAGGTTAACACCGGGGAGCTGTTTTTT.

The chain couples TRBV5-1 to TRBJ2-5; D may be TRBD1 or TRBD2 (5 bases each). This CDR3 comprises 15 residues. Trimming cost V 0 bases and J 3 bases, with 12 bases left between them. Germline-derived CDR1 and CDR2 are SGHRS and YFSETQ. DNA of the CDR3: TGCGCCAGCAGCTTGGTGGGGACCCACAAAGAGACCCAGTACTTC. Protein product: CASSLVGTHKETQYF.

A few counts support this clonotype. The chain uses TRBV6-5 and TRBJ2-7, with TRBD2 matching 7 bases. With 0 bases clipped from V and 2 bases from J, the junction kept 4 bases outside the gene matches. CDR1 MNHEY and CDR2 SVGAGI come from the germline V gene. The CDR3 spans 15 residues. In DNA form, the CDR3 reads TGTGCCAGCAGTTACTCTGGCGGGAGACCCTACGAGCAGTACTTC. Amino acids: CASSYSGGRPYEQYF.

The DNA of the CDR3 is TGTGCCAGCAGGGAGGGACTACCCTCATGGTCCTATAATTCACCCCTCCACTTT. Protein: CASREGLPSWSYNSPLHF. The chain recombines TRBV6-4 with TRBJ1-6; a possible D gene is TRBD1 (5 bases). Germline V lookup: CDR1 MRHNA, CDR2 SNTAGT. The V end lost 6 bases, the J end lost 1 base, and 19 bases lay between the germline ends. The CDR3 extends over 18 amino acids.

The chain recombines TRBV5-4 with TRBJ2-2, with TRBD1 identical over 9 bases. CDR3 length: 15 amino acids. The junction had 6 bases not matched to a gene; V was cut back by 4 bases and J by 5 bases. Per the germline V gene, CDR1 is SGHNT and CDR2 is YYREEE (reference sequence). In DNA form, the CDR3 reads TGTGCCAGCAGCCCCGGGACAGGGACTACCGGGGAGCTGTTTTTT. Residues: CASSPGTGTTGELFF.

On this clonotype: This could be a read error, since a much larger clone is one nucleotide away. Likely a read error: the CDR3 ends without its conserved phenylalanine or tryptophan. The chain combines TRBV7-8 with TRBJ2-2; D gene unclear. CDR3 length equals 15 residues. V was shortened by 5 bases and J by 5 bases, with 15 bases between the two germline ends. CDR1 is SGHVS, CDR2 FQNEAQ, per germline. Here the CDR3 reads CASSLTPYRTGELFL. The DNA for the CDR3 is TGTGCCAGCAGCCTAACACCGTACCGAACCGGGGAGCTGTTTCTT.

The chain uses TRBV7-2 and TRBJ1-2; no definite D call. CDR1 is SGHTA and CDR2 is FQGNSA in the germline V gene. V lost 3 bases and J lost 8, with 7 bases in between. This CDR3 has 11 amino acids. CDR3 sequence reads: CASSLEEGYTF. CDR3 DNA: TGTGCCAGCAGCTTGGAAGAGGGCTACACCTTC. Based on the CDR3 plus reference TRBV7-2 and TRBJ1-2, the full variable domain is GAGVSQSPSNKVTEKGKDVELRCDPISGHTALYWYRQSLGQGLEFLIYFQGNSAPDKSGLPSDRFSAERTGGSVSTLTIQRTQQEDSAVYLCASSLEEGYTFGSGTRLTVV.

This clonotype was found a few times. CDR3 sequence: CASSQMRVGGGTEAFF. In nucleotides, the CDR3 is TGCGCCAGCAGCCAAATGCGGGTGGGTGGCGGGACTGAAGCTTTCTTT. The chain links TRBV10-2 to TRBJ1-1, with no clear D. The CDR3 has 16 residues. V shed 6 bases and J shed 5 bases, with 22 bases lying between them. CDR1 and CDR2 (germline): WSHSY, SAAADI.

The sample holds many counts of this clonotype. The V call is TRBV29-1, the J call TRBJ1-1, with 10 bases fitting TRBD1. Losses at the gene ends were 6 bases for V and 3 bases for J; bases not matched to a gene: 10. The CDR3 length is 15 residues. Germline-derived CDR1 and CDR2 are SQVTM and ANQGSEA. The CDR3 region is CSVPGQGVFDTEAFF. Written as DNA, the CDR3 is TGCAGCGTCCCTGGACAGGGGGTTTTCGACACTGAAGCTTTCTTT.

The CDR3 DNA is TGTGCCATCAGACCGGGACAGGGTCAAGGCTACACCTTC. Amino acid sequence: CAIRPGQGQGYTF. This chain links TRBV10-3 with TRBJ1-2, with 9 bases identical to TRBD1. There are 13 residues in the CDR3. V lost 6 bases and J lost 8; bases outside the gene matches: 7. CDR1 and CDR2 (germline): ENHRY, SYGVKD.

This clonotype was detected a few times. CDR3 coding DNA: TGTGCCAGCAGCTTAGTGGTAGGGGCAGGGGCATCGAACACTGAAGCTTTCTTT. Translating it yields CASSLVVGAGASNTEAFF. The rearrangement uses TRBV7-2 and TRBJ1-1; TRBD1 might be the D (6 bases). The CDR3 consists of 18 residues. Trimming took off 1 base at V and 1 base at J, with 19 bases between the two ends. From germline, CDR1 is SGHTA and CDR2 FQGNSA.

This chain links TRBV7-2 with TRBJ2-7; tentatively, D is TRBD1 or TRBD2 (6 bases each). Germline V lookup: CDR1 SGHTA, CDR2 FQGNSA. The ends were cut back, 1 base at V and 7 bases at J, with 17 bases in the middle. The CDR3 is 15 residues long. The CDR3 spells CASSLGSGASGEQYF. DNA for the CDR3: TGTGCCAGCAGCTTAGGGTCGGGGGCCTCAGGAGAGCAGTACTTC.

This clonotype was seen ten or more times. This chain joins TRBV20-1 and TRBJ1-1; tentative D call: TRBD1 (5 bases). The CDR3 has 13 amino acids. In germline, CDR1 is DFQATT, CDR2 SNEGSKA (reference sequence). Trimming left V 5 bases short and J 7 bases short, with 17 bases between. CDR3: CSAGDGGDGEAFF. The CDR3 DNA follows: TGCAGTGCTGGGGACGGGGGGGACGGTGAAGCTTTCTTT.

The chain joins TRBV2 to TRBJ1-2; TRBD1 might be the D (6 bases). The CDR3 runs to 17 residues. Trimming cost V 7 bases and J 7 bases, with 28 bases left between them. Germline CDR1 reads SNHLY; CDR2 reads FYNNEI. The CDR3 spells CASTFTGDNYGYGGYTF. DNA for the CDR3: TGTGCCAGCACCTTTACCGGGGACAACTATGGCTACGGTGGCTACACCTTC.

Only a few counts were recorded for this clonotype. The genes are TRBV9 and TRBJ1-4; D gene uncertain. Germline V gives CDR1 SGDLS, CDR2 YYNGEE. Trimming removed 0 bases from V and 5 bases from J, with 5 bases in between. This CDR3 comprises 13 residues. CDR3 nucleotide sequence: TGTGCCAGCAGCGTAGCGTCGAATGAAAAACTGTTTTTT. Its protein product is CASSVASNEKLFF.

The sample holds many counts of this clonotype. The chain employs TRBV7-2 and TRBJ1-2; D is undetermined. Between the trimmed V and J ends, which lost 2 bases and 8 bases, there was a span of 9 bases. The CDR3 covers 12 residues. Germline CDR1 and CDR2: SGHTA and FQGNSA. CDR3 DNA sequence: TGTGCCAGCAGCTTAATCCGTCGGGGCTACACCTTC. It encodes CASSLIRRGYTF.

This clonotype has just a few counts. V usage is TRBV20-1 and J usage is TRBJ1-5; the D gene is possibly TRBD1 (6 bases). From germline, CDR1 is DFQATT and CDR2 SNEGSKA (reference sequence). CDR3 size: 16 residues. Trimming left V 6 bases short and J 0 bases short, with 18 bases between. This CDR3 reads CSAVPDEGGSNQPQHF. In DNA form, the CDR3 reads TGCAGTGCCGTTCCAGACGAAGGGGGTAGCAATCAGCCCCAGCATTTT.

This chain links TRBV5-1 with TRBJ1-2, with 8 positions matching TRBD1. The germline V gene has CDR1 SGHRS and CDR2 YFSETQ. J lost 8 bases, V lost 6 bases, and 12 bases had no gene match. The CDR3 sequence is 14 residues long. DNA for the CDR3: TGCGCCAGCAACCTCGGACAGGGTCGTTTGGGCTACACCTTC. The encoded protein is CASNLGQGRLGYTF.

The genes are TRBV5-1 and TRBJ1-1; D gene ambiguous. V dropped 1 base and J dropped 5 bases, with 15 bases sitting between them. The CDR3 is 15 residues long. The germline CDR1 and CDR2 sequences are SGHRS and YFSETQ. CDR3 in DNA: TGCGCCAGCAGCTTGCTTAAAGGGAAGAGGACTGAAGCTTTCTTT. Amino acids: CASSLLKGKRTEAFF.

This chain uses TRBV10-3 with TRBJ2-5; D not certain. The CDR3 is 13 residues long. Trimming cost V 2 bases and J 5 bases, with 9 bases left between them. CDR1 and CDR2 (germline): ENHRY, SYGVKD. CDR3 DNA sequence: TGTGCCATCAGTGAGATCAGTGTTGAGACCCAGTACTTC. This gives the protein CAISEISVETQYF.

For the CDR3, the DNA is TGCAGTTCTGGGCTACCCTATCAGCCCCAGCATTTT. Translation: CSSGLPYQPQHF. J is TRBJ1-5 and V is TRBV29-1; no firm D call. The germline gives CDR1 SQVTM, CDR2 ANQGSEA. This CDR3 comprises 12 residues.

This clonotype was picked up many times. V is TRBV7-2 and J is TRBJ2-7; D may be TRBD1 or TRBD2 (6 bases each). The CDR3 runs to 15 residues. V was cut by 5 bases and J by 5 bases, with 19 bases left in between. Germline V gene data show CDR1 as SGHTA and CDR2 as FQGNSA. The CDR3 loop reads CASSMGGLVNDEQYF. The CDR3 bases are TGTGCCAGCAGCATGGGGGGCTTAGTGAACGACGAGCAGTACTTC.